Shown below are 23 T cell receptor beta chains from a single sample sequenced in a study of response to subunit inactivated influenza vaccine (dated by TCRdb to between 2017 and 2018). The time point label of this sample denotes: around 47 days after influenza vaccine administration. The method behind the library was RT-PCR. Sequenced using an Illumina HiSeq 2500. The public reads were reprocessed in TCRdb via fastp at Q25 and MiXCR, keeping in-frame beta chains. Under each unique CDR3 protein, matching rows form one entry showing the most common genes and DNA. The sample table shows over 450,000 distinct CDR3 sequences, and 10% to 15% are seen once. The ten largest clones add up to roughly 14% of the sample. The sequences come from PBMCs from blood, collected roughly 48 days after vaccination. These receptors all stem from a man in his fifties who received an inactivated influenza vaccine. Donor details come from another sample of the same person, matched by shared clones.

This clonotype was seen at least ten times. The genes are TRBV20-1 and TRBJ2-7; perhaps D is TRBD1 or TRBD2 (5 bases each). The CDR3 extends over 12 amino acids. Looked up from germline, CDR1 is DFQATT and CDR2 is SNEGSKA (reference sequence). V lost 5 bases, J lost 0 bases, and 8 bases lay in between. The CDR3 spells CSAAGSSYEQYF. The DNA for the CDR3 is TGCAGTGCTGCAGGGAGCTCCTACGAGCAGTACTTC.

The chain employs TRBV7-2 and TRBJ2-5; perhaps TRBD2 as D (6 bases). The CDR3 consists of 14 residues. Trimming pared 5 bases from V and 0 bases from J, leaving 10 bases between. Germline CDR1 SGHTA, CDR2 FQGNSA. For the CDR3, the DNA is TGTGCCAGCAGCCACAGGAGGGACCAAGAGACCCAGTACTTC. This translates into CASSHRRDQETQYF.

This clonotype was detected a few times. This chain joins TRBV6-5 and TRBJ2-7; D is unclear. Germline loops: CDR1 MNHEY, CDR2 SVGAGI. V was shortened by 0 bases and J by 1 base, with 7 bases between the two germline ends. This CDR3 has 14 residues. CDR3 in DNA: TGTGCCAGCAGTTACTCGCGGCAGTCCTACGAGCAGTACTTC. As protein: CASSYSRQSYEQYF.

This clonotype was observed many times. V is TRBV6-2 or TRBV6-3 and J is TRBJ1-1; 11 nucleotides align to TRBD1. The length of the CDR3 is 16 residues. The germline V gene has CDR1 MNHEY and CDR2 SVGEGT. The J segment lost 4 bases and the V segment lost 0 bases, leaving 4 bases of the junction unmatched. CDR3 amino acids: CASSYSVGQGATEAFF. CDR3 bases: TGTGCCAGCAGTTACTCGGTCGGACAGGGGGCCACTGAAGCTTTCTTT.

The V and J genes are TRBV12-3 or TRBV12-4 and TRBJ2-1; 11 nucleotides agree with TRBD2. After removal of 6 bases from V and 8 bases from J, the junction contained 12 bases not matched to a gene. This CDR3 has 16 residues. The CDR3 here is CASRPSTSGSGDEQFF. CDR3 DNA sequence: TGTGCCAGCAGACCCTCAACTAGCGGGAGTGGCGATGAGCAGTTCTTC.

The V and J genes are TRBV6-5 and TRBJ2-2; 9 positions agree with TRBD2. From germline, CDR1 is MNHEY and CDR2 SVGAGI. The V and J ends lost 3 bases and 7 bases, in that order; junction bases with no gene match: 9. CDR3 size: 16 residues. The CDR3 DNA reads TGTGCCAGCAGTTATCTTGCGGGAGGGCCGGTCGGGGAGCTGTTTTTT. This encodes CASSYLAGGPVGELFF.

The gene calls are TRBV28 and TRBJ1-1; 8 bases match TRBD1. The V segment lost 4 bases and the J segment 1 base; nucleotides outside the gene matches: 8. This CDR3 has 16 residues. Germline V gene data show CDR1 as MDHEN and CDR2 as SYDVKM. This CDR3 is CASSSPGGKENTEAFF. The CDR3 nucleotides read TGTGCCAGCAGTTCCCCAGGGGGCAAGGAGAACACTGAAGCTTTCTTT.

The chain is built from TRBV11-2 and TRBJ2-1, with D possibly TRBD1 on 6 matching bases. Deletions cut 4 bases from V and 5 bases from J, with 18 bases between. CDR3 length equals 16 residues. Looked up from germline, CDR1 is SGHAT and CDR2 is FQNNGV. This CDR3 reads CASSSTHRTENNEQFF. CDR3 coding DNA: TGTGCCAGCAGCTCCACCCACAGGACAGAAAACAATGAGCAGTTCTTC.

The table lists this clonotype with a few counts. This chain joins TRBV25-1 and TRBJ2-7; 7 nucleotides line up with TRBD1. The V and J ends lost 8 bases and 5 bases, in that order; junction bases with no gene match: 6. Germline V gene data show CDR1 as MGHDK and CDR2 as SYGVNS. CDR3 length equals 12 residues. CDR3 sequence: CASSQTGNEQYF. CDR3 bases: TGTGCCAGCTCACAGACAGGGAACGAGCAGTACTTC.

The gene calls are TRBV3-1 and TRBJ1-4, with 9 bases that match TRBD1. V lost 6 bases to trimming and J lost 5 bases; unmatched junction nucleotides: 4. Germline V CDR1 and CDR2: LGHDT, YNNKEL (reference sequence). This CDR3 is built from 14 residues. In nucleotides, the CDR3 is TGTGCCAGCAGGGGACAGGGTGCAAATGAAAAACTGTTTTTT. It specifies CASRGQGANEKLFF.

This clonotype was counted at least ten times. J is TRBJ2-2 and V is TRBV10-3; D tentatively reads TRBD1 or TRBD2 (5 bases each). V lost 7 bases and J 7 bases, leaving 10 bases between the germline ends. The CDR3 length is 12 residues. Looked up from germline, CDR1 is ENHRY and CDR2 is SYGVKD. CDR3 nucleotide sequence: TGTGCCATCATATCGGGGCTCGGGGAGCTGTTTTTT. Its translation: CAIISGLGELFF.

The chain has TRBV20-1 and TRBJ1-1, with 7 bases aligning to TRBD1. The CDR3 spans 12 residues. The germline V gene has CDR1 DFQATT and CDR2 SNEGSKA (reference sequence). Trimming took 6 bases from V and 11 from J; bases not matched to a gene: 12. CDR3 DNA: TGCAGTGCGAGGGGGACAGCCGGTAGCGCTTTCTTT. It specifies CSARGTAGSAFF.

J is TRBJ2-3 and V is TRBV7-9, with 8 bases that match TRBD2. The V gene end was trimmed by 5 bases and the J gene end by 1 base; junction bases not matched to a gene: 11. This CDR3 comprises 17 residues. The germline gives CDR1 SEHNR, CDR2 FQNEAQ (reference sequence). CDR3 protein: CASSRPESGSGTDTQYF. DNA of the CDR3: TGTGCCAGCAGCCGACCTGAGAGCGGGAGTGGCACAGATACGCAGTATTTT. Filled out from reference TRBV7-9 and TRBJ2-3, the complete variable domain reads DTGVSQNPRHKITKRGQNVTFRCDPISEHNRLYWYRQTLGQGPEFLTYFQNEAQLEKSRLLSDRFSAERPKGSFSTLEIQRTEQGDSAMYLCASSRPESGSGTDTQYFGPGTRLTVL.

This CDR3 is CASSSEPTKGETQYF. DNA of the CDR3: TGTGCCAGCAGCTCAGAGCCTACCAAGGGAGAGACCCAGTACTTC. The chain combines TRBV5-5 with TRBJ2-5; D is unresolved. Germline V gene data show CDR1 as SGHKS and CDR2 as YYEKEE (reference sequence). The CDR3 totals 15 residues. The V and J ends lost 3 bases and 4 bases respectively, with 16 bases between them. Full variable domain (remainder filled in from reference TRBV5-5 and TRBJ2-5): DAGVTQSPTHLIKTRGQQVTLRCSPISGHKSVSWYQQVLGQGPQFIFQYYEKEERGRGNFPDRFSARQFPNYSSELNVNALLLGDSALYLCASSSEPTKGETQYFGPGTRLLVL.

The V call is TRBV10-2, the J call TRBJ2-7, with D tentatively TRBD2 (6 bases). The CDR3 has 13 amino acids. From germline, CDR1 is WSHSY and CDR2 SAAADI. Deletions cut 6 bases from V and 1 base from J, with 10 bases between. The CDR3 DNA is TGCGCCAGCAGCGGGGGACTTTCCTACGAGCAGTACTTC. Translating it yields CASSGGLSYEQYF.

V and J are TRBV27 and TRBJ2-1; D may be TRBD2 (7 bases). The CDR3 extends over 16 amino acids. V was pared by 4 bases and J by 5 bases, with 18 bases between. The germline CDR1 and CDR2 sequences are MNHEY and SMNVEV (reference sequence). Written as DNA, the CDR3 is TGTGCCAGCAGTTATGGACATGGGGGGGCTAACAATGAGCAGTTCTTC. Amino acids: CASSYGHGGANNEQFF.

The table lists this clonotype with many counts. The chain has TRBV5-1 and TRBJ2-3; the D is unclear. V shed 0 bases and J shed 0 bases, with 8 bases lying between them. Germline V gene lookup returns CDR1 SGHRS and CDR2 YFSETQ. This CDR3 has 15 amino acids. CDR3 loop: CASSLGPVSTDTQYF. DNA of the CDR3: TGCGCCAGCAGCTTGGGACCGGTGAGCACAGATACGCAGTATTTT.

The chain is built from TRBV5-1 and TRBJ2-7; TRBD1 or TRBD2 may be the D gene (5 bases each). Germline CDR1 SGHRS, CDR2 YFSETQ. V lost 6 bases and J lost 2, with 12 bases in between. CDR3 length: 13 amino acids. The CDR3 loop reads CASKPGPAYEQYF. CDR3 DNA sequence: TGCGCCAGCAAGCCGGGACCGGCCTACGAGCAGTACTTC.

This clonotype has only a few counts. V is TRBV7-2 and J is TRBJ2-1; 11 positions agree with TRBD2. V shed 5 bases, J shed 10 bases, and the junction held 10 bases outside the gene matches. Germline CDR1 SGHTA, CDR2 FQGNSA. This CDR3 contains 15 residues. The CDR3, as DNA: TGTGCCAGCAGCACGGTTAGCGGGGGGGGTAAGGAGCAGTTCTTC. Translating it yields CASSTVSGGGKEQFF.

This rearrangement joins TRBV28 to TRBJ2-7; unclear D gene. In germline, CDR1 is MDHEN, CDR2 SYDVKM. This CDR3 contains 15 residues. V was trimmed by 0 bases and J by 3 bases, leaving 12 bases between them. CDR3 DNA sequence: TGTGCCAGCAGTTTATGGTGGGCAGGCGGCTACGAGCAGTACTTC. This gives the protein CASSLWWAGGYEQYF.

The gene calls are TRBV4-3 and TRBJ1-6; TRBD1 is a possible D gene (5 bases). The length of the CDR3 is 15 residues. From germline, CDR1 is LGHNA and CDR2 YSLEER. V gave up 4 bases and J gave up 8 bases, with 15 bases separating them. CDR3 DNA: TGCGCCAGCAGCCTAGACCGGACAAGGGATTCACCCCTCCACTTT. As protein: CASSLDRTRDSPLHF.

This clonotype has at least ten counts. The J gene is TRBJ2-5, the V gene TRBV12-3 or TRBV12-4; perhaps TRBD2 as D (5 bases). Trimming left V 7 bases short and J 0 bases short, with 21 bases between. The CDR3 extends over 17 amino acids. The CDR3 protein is CASTSGRGWAYQETQYF. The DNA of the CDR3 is TGTGCCAGCACCTCCGGACGAGGGTGGGCCTACCAAGAGACCCAGTACTTC.

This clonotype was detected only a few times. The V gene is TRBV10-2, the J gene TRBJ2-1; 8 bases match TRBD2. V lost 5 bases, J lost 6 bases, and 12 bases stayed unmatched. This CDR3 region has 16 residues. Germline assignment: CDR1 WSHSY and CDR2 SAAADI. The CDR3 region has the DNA TGCGCCAGCAGTAATAGGGGCGGGAGGAGTCGCAATGAGCAGTTCTTC. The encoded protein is CASSNRGGRSRNEQFF.